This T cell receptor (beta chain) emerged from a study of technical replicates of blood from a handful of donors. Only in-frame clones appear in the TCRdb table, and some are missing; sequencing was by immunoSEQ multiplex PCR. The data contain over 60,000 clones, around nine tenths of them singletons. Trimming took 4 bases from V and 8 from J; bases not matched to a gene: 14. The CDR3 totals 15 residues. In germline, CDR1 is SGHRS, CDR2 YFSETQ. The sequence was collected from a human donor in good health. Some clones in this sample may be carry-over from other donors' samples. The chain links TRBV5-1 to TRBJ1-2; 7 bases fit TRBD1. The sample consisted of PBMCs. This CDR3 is CASSLGQLVSQGYTF. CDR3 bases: TGCGCCAGCAGCCTGGGACAGCTAGTATCGCAGGGCTACACCTTC.